The entry below describes one T cell receptor beta chain. The antigen is not known. This sample's RNA came from whole unsorted tissue. The CDR3 runs to 14 residues. Germline-derived CDR1 and CDR2 are MNHEY and SVGAGI. Trimming took 7 bases from V and 12 from J; bases not matched to a gene: 17. These data come from a study of tumor and adjacent non-tumor tissue in lung cancer. Study at large: The patients, 10 to 11 men and roughly 5 women, were about 31 to 85 with stage I to III disease.

A modified ARM-PCR protocol with three rounds of nested PCR amplified TCRbeta. TCRdb reprocessed the multiplex PCR reads with MiXCR, giving one entry per CDR3 protein. The sample lists about 110,000 distinct CDR3 sequences, 84% seen once, with approximately 22% in the top ten. Study-wide findings and caveats: TCR diversity was significantly greater in tumor than normal lung tissue.

The clonotype originates from a man aged 70-80 years with non-small cell lung cancer. Sequenced sample: lung tumor tissue. J is TRBJ1-2 and V is TRBV6-5; TRBD1 matches 7 bases. CDR3 bases: TGTGCCAGCACCTTCGGAGGGGCACGACAGGGCAACACCTTC. This sequence encodes CASTFGGARQGNTF.